This passage covers 19 T cell receptor beta chains from one sample sequenced in a study of blood T cell repertoires in COVID-19. Clones were read by immunoSEQ multiplex PCR, and TCRdb kept only the in-frame ones, dropping some. The sample consists of a few hundred thousand clones, around 85% of them appearing once. Sequencing was performed on PBMCs or T cells enriched from blood (not recorded which). Receptor source: a man in his forties who had recovered from COVID-19.

The chain joins TRBV29-1 to TRBJ2-1; 11 nucleotides line up with TRBD2. Germline V gene sequence: CDR1 SQVTM, CDR2 ANQGSEA. The CDR3 is made up of 12 amino acids. The J segment lost 7 bases and the V segment lost 6 bases, leaving 2 bases of the junction unmatched. The DNA of the CDR3 is TGCAGCGTCATAGCGGGAGGGAATGAGCAGTTCTTC. Amino acid sequence: CSVIAGGNEQFF.

The chain links TRBV5-4 to TRBJ2-5, with 11 bases lining up with TRBD2. The germline V gene encodes CDR1 SGHNT and CDR2 YYREEE (reference sequence). Trimming took 5 bases from V and 4 from J; bases not matched to a gene: 10. The CDR3 totals 16 residues. The CDR3 DNA sequence: TGTGCCAGCAGTCGCCCCCTTGGACTAGCGGGAGAGACCCAGTACTTC. It codes for CASSRPLGLAGETQYF.

The rearrangement uses TRBV12-3 or TRBV12-4 and TRBJ1-5, with D unclear. Between the trimmed V and J ends, which lost 6 bases and 7 bases, there was a span of 13 bases. The CDR3 totals 13 residues. The CDR3 coding sequence is TGTGCCAGCAGGTCACAGCCCGGCCAGCCCCAGCATTTT. Its protein is CASRSQPGQPQHF.

The rearrangement links TRBV28 to TRBJ2-5; 9 bases line up with TRBD2. Trimming at V came to 6 bases and at J to 4 bases, leaving 15 bases not matched to a gene. The CDR3 spans 17 residues. Germline assignment: CDR1 MDHEN and CDR2 SYDVKM. CDR3 sequence reads: CASRSTGSGGPGETQYF. The CDR3 DNA is TGTGCCAGCAGATCCACGGGAAGCGGGGGGCCTGGAGAGACCCAGTACTTC.

This sequence joins TRBV28 and TRBJ1-2; D remains unclear. The V gene lost 5 bases and the J gene lost 4 bases, with 17 bases spanning the gap. CDR1 and CDR2 from the germline V gene are MDHEN and SYDVKM. This CDR3 has 15 amino acids. The CDR3 loop reads CASSPINPGTYGYTF. The CDR3 region has the DNA TGTGCCAGCAGTCCGATAAATCCGGGAACCTATGGCTACACCTTC.

The rearrangement uses TRBV28 and TRBJ1-5; TRBD1 might be the D (6 bases). The germline V gene has CDR1 MDHEN and CDR2 SYDVKM. This CDR3 region has 13 residues. V was shortened by 4 bases and J by 7 bases, with 11 bases between the two germline ends. The CDR3 spells CASSSNRAQPQHF. CDR3 in DNA: TGTGCCAGCAGTTCAAACAGGGCCCAGCCCCAGCATTTT.

The chain couples TRBV4-2 to TRBJ2-3; a possible D gene is TRBD2 (6 bases). This CDR3 is built from 14 residues. Germline loops: CDR1 LGHNA, CDR2 YNFKEQ. Trimming took off 0 bases at V and 4 bases at J, with 8 bases between the two ends. CDR3 sequence (DNA): TGTGCCAGCAGCCAAGAGTCGGGGGCAGATACGCAGTATTTT. As protein: CASSQESGADTQYF.

The rearrangement joins TRBV5-1 to TRBJ2-1; 10 nucleotides align to TRBD1. There are 14 residues in the CDR3. Trimming removed 4 bases from V and 8 bases from J; junction bases left unmatched: 6. Germline-derived CDR1 and CDR2 are SGHRS and YFSETQ. As DNA, the CDR3 is TGCGCCAGCAGCGCCCCGGACAGGGGGGATGAGCAGTTCTTC. Amino acids: CASSAPDRGDEQFF.

The chain is built from TRBV19 and TRBJ1-2, with unresolved D. This CDR3 spans 14 amino acids. The germline V and J ends were trimmed by 3 bases and 4 bases, with 12 bases remaining between them. Germline values: CDR1 LNHDA, CDR2 SQIVND (reference sequence). The CDR3 coding sequence is TGTGCCAGTAGTATTACCCGAGCCCCCTATGGCTACACCTTC. Encoded protein: CASSITRAPYGYTF.

The chain uses TRBV9 and TRBJ2-7, with D perhaps TRBD2 (6 bases). Trimming cost V 3 bases and J 3 bases, with 10 bases left between them. Germline assignment: CDR1 SGDLS and CDR2 YYNGEE. The length of the CDR3 is 13 residues. In DNA form, the CDR3 reads TGTGCCAGCAGCGACCACGGGGGCTACGAGCAGTACTTC. Translation gives CASSDHGGYEQYF.

Only a few counts were recorded for this clone. The chain recombines TRBV4-3 with TRBJ2-6; a possible D gene is TRBD1 (5 bases). The V and J ends lost 0 bases and 0 bases respectively, with 6 bases between them. The CDR3 runs 16 residues. Per germline, CDR1 LGHNA and CDR2 YSLEER. CDR3 bases: TGCGCCAGCAGCCAAGATGGACACTCTGGGGCCAACGTCCTGACTTTC. Protein product: CASSQDGHSGANVLTF.

The V gene is TRBV6-5, the J gene TRBJ1-2; D perhaps matches TRBD1 (6 bases). The germline V and J ends were trimmed by 2 bases and 2 bases, with 6 bases remaining between them. Germline CDR1 reads MNHEY; CDR2 reads SVGAGI. There are 13 residues in the CDR3. The CDR3 bases are TGTGCCAGCAGTTACCAGGGGAACTATGGCTACACCTTC. Amino acid sequence: CASSYQGNYGYTF.

This chain links TRBV2 with TRBJ2-2; 9 bases match TRBD2. After removal of 1 base from V and 5 bases from J, the junction contained 5 bases not matched to a gene. This CDR3 contains 16 residues. The germline CDR1 and CDR2 sequences are SNHLY and FYNNEI. CDR3 region: CASSEVAGGYTGELFF. CDR3 DNA: TGTGCCAGCAGTGAAGTTGCGGGAGGGTATACCGGGGAGCTGTTTTTT.

This clone was seen a single time. CDR3: CASSPKRVPLYEQYF. In DNA form, the CDR3 reads TGTGCCAGCAGTCCCAAGCGCGTACCACTCTACGAGCAGTACTTC. The chain is built from TRBV6-5 and TRBJ2-7; D call uncertain. Germline loops: CDR1 MNHEY, CDR2 SVGAGI. Trimming removed 5 bases at V and 3 bases at J, with 17 bases between. The CDR3 sequence is 15 residues long.

This chain connects TRBV10-1 to TRBJ2-3; the D gene is possibly TRBD2 (5 bases). V was pared by 8 bases and J by 6 bases, with 15 bases between. The germline V gene encodes CDR1 WNHNN and CDR2 SYGVQD (reference sequence). The CDR3 is 13 amino acids. This CDR3 is CASAPGVRDTQYF. DNA for the CDR3: TGCGCCAGCGCCCCCGGGGTTCGGGATACGCAGTATTTT.

Turning to this clone: One end of the junction varies from germline; a read error may be responsible. The CDR3: CASSSTGGTYGYTF. CDR3 sequence (DNA): TGTGCCAGCAGCTCGACAGGGGGTACATATGGTTACACCTTC. This chain uses TRBV7-2 with TRBJ1-2, with 9 positions matching TRBD1. The length of the CDR3 is 14 residues. Germline loops: CDR1 SGHTA, CDR2 FQGNSA.

V gene TRBV28 combines with J gene TRBJ1-3; possible D gene TRBD1, 6 bases. The CDR3 is made up of 14 amino acids. Looked up from germline, CDR1 is MDHEN and CDR2 is SYDVKM. Trimming shortened V by 4 bases and J by 3 bases, and 10 bases separated the two germline ends. CDR3 region: CASSSPGDGNTIYF. The CDR3 region has the DNA TGTGCCAGCAGTTCGCCAGGGGATGGAAACACCATATATTTT.

The chain couples TRBV9 to TRBJ2-5; the match to TRBD2 covers 10 bases. This CDR3 is 13 amino acids long. Germline lookup yields CDR1 SGDLS and CDR2 YYNGEE. The V gene end was trimmed by 3 bases and the J gene end by 4 bases; junction bases not matched to a gene: 0. In DNA, the CDR3 is TGTGCCAGCAGCGGACTAGCGGGAGAGACCCAGTACTTC. It codes for CASSGLAGETQYF.

The chain is built from TRBV3-1 (or the pseudogene TRBV3-2) and TRBJ2-7, with 12 bases matching TRBD2. Germline values: CDR1 LGHDT, CDR2 YNNKEL (reference sequence). Trimming cost V 3 bases and J 1 base; bases outside gene matches: 7. The CDR3 covers 17 residues. In DNA form, the CDR3 reads TGTGCCAGCAGCCACCCTATCGGGACTAGCGGGTCCTACGAGCAGTACTTC. Residues: CASSHPIGTSGSYEQYF.